These 21 T cell receptor beta chains were sequenced from one sample in a study of blood T cell repertoires in COVID-19 (dated by TCRdb to 2020 to 2022). The library came from the immunoSEQ multiplex PCR assay. The table was pulled from immuneACCESS by TCRdb, which kept in-frame rearrangements only. Such tables lose some clones; where checked, under half of the loss comes from unresolved V genes, and the rest has no known cause. The sample table holds some 150,000 clones, of which about 91% were seen once. Of the sample, more than 0.75% falls within the top ten clones. Sample: PBMCs or T cells enriched from blood (not recorded which). The receptors were sampled from a young woman who had recovered from COVID-19.

The gene calls are TRBV5-6 and TRBJ1-4; D is undetermined. Germline CDR1 and CDR2: SGHDT and YYEEEE. With 4 bases removed from V and 5 bases from J, the gap between germline ends came to 6 bases. This CDR3 spans 12 amino acids. The CDR3 protein is CASSGPNEKLFF. The CDR3 coding sequence is TGTGCCAGCAGCGGCCCGAATGAAAAACTGTTTTTT.

V usage is TRBV29-1 and J usage is TRBJ1-1; unclear D gene. Trimming cost V 3 bases and J 6 bases, with 11 bases left between them. The CDR3 sequence is 12 residues long. The germline V gene has CDR1 SQVTM and CDR2 ANQGSEA. In DNA, the CDR3 is TGCAGCGTTGATGCCGGGGTCCCTGAAGCTTTCTTT. The encoded protein is CSVDAGVPEAFF.

This chain connects TRBV5-4 to TRBJ2-1; D is perhaps TRBD2 (5 bases). The germline V gene has CDR1 SGHNT and CDR2 YYREEE (reference sequence). The CDR3 length is 13 residues. Trimming pared 4 bases from V and 12 bases from J, leaving 17 bases between. The CDR3 sequence: CASSIDYPKGQFF. In nucleotides, the CDR3 is TGTGCCAGCAGCATAGACTACCCTAAGGGGCAGTTCTTC.

The CDR3 region is CASSPLSGTDTQYF. For the CDR3, the DNA is TGCGCCAGCAGCCCCCTCTCGGGGACAGATACGCAGTATTTT. The chain has TRBV5-1 and TRBJ2-3; D possibly corresponds to TRBD2 (5 bases). Germline CDR1 reads SGHRS; CDR2 reads YFSETQ. V was pared by 4 bases and J by 3 bases, with 12 bases between. This CDR3 has 14 amino acids.

The V and J genes are TRBV4-3 and TRBJ2-7; 8 bases map to TRBD2. With 5 bases clipped from V and 2 bases from J, the junction kept 11 bases outside the gene matches. The CDR3 is 16 amino acids. CDR1 and CDR2 from the germline V gene are LGHNA and YSLEER. The CDR3 sequence: CASSVHPGGATYEQYF. For the CDR3, the DNA is TGCGCCAGCAGCGTCCACCCGGGGGGGGCTACCTACGAGCAGTACTTC.

The chain is built from TRBV7-9 and TRBJ2-5; perhaps TRBD2 as D (5 bases). This CDR3 spans 15 amino acids. Trimming left V 5 bases short and J 2 bases short, with 15 bases between. Germline V gene data show CDR1 as SEHNR and CDR2 as FQNEAQ (reference sequence). CDR3 region: CASSPGRESQETQYF. The DNA for the CDR3 is TGTGCCAGCAGCCCCGGACGGGAATCACAAGAGACCCAGTACTTC. Looking up the rest from reference TRBV7-9 and TRBJ2-5 gives the full variable domain: DTGVSQNPRHKITKRGQNVTFRCDPISEHNRLYWYRQTLGQGPEFLTYFQNEAQLEKSRLLSDRFSAERPKGSFSTLEIQRTEQGDSAMYLCASSPGRESQETQYFGPGTRLLVL.

Comments on this clone: The junction and the germline gene differ at one end; a read error may be behind it. The chain uses TRBV6-2 or TRBV6-3 and TRBJ2-3; the match to TRBD2 covers 7 bases. CDR3 size: 18 residues. Germline loops: CDR1 MNHEY, CDR2 SVGEGT. The CDR3 region has the DNA TGTGCCAGCAGTAACTCCGACTGGGCTAGCGGATACACAGATACGCAGTATTTT. The encoded protein is CASSNSDWASGYTDTQYF.

CDR3 sequence (DNA): TGTGCCAGCAGCCAAGTCCTGTACTACGAGCAGTACTTC. Protein sequence: CASSQVLYYEQYF. The chain carries TRBV4-2 and TRBJ2-7; D unclear. This CDR3 is built from 13 residues. The germline CDR1 and CDR2 sequences are LGHNA and YNFKEQ. The V end was cut by 1 base, the J end by 3 bases, with 7 bases between.

This chain connects TRBV13 to TRBJ1-1, with a tentative D call TRBD1 (6 bases). The V end lost 1 base, the J end lost 5 bases, and 14 bases lay between the germline ends. Looked up from germline, CDR1 is PRHDT and CDR2 is FYEKMQ (reference sequence). This CDR3 has 15 amino acids. CDR3 in DNA: TGTGCCAGCAGCTTAGCCAGACAGGATTGGACTGAAGCTTTCTTT. Translation gives CASSLARQDWTEAFF.

The chain couples TRBV6-6 to TRBJ2-1, with 10 bases fitting TRBD1. Germline CDR1 MNHNY, CDR2 SVGAGI (reference sequence). The trim removed 7 bases at V and 4 bases at J, leaving 7 bases unmatched. This CDR3 comprises 15 residues. The CDR3 bases are TGTGCCAGCAATCCCGGGACAGGGGTATACAATGAGCAGTTCTTC. This gives the protein CASNPGTGVYNEQFF.

This chain uses TRBV6-5 with TRBJ1-5; 7 bases are a match to TRBD1. This CDR3 comprises 15 residues. V lost 4 bases to trimming and J lost 7 bases; unmatched junction nucleotides: 10. The V gene's germline CDR1 is MNHEY and CDR2 SVGAGI. The CDR3 DNA is TGTGCCAGCAGTTCCACACGACAGGGAGGCCAGCCCCAGCATTTT. Protein: CASSSTRQGGQPQHF.

V usage is TRBV4-1 and J usage is TRBJ2-7; D possibly corresponds to TRBD2 (5 bases). V gave up 1 base and J gave up 5 bases, with 15 bases separating them. The CDR3 extends over 15 amino acids. Germline values: CDR1 MGHRA, CDR2 YSYEKL. DNA for the CDR3: TGCGCCAGCAGCCAAGGGACCGGTAGCGACCACGAGCAGTACTTC. Encoded protein: CASSQGTGSDHEQYF.

The chain joins TRBV15 to TRBJ1-1; D remains unclear. Trimming took off 5 bases at V and 4 bases at J, with 11 bases between the two ends. The CDR3 covers 13 residues. The germline gives CDR1 LNHNV, CDR2 YYDKDF (reference sequence). CDR3 coding DNA: TGTGCCACCAGCCCCCAGTGGAGCACTGAAGCTTTCTTT. Translating gives CATSPQWSTEAFF.

This clone was observed a few times. J is TRBJ1-1 and V is TRBV10-3, with unresolved D. Germline-derived CDR1 and CDR2 are ENHRY and SYGVKD. CDR3 length equals 11 residues. Deletions cut 8 bases from V and 1 base from J, with 5 bases between. CDR3 bases: TGTGCCATCGGAGGGAACACTGAAGCTTTCTTT. Translating it yields CAIGGNTEAFF.

V is TRBV29-1 and J is TRBJ2-1; 7 positions agree with TRBD2. The CDR3 length is 12 residues. Germline V lookup: CDR1 SQVTM, CDR2 ANQGSEA. Trimming took 7 bases from V and 11 from J; bases not matched to a gene: 11. The CDR3 DNA reads TGCAGCGACGGGGAGGGCCGGGGCAAGCAGTTCTTC. Protein: CSDGEGRGKQFF.

The rearrangement links TRBV18 to TRBJ1-4; D call uncertain. The CDR3 consists of 16 residues. CDR1 KGHSH and CDR2 LQKENI come from the germline V gene. Trimming pared 3 bases from V and 6 bases from J, leaving 17 bases between. The CDR3 nucleotides read TGTGCCAGCTCACCGAGGCGGGCTACCGGGGATGAAAAACTGTTTTTT. Translating it yields CASSPRRATGDEKLFF.

The chain couples TRBV2 to TRBJ2-3; 12 bases align to TRBD2. The CDR3 covers 13 residues. Germline assignment: CDR1 SNHLY and CDR2 FYNNEI. V was clipped by 11 bases and J by 3 bases; unmatched bases: 3. This chain's CDR3 is CAFTSGRTDTQYF. CDR3 in DNA: TGTGCCTTTACTAGCGGGAGGACAGATACGCAGTATTTT.

The CDR3 bases are TGTGCCAGCAGTTTATTCGACAGACTTACCTACGAGCAGTACTTC. Its protein is CASSLFDRLTYEQYF. The chain employs TRBV28 and TRBJ2-7; perhaps TRBD1 as D (5 bases). Germline-derived CDR1 and CDR2 are MDHEN and SYDVKM. The CDR3 extends over 15 amino acids. The germline V and J ends were trimmed by 1 base and 2 bases, with 12 bases remaining between them.

This chain uses TRBV18 with TRBJ2-2; possibly TRBD2 for D (6 bases). The CDR3 has 16 residues. In germline, CDR1 is KGHSH, CDR2 LQKENI. V was clipped by 1 base and J by 3 bases, with 12 bases between them. Written as DNA, the CDR3 is TGTGCCAGCTCACCACGGAGGGGAGGAGACACCGGGGAGCTGTTTTTT. Protein: CASSPRRGGDTGELFF.

This clone was detected a few times. The J gene is TRBJ1-1, the V gene TRBV28, with TRBD1 identical over 8 bases. V shed 6 bases, J shed 6 bases, and the junction held 9 bases outside the gene matches. Germline loops: CDR1 MDHEN, CDR2 SYDVKM. The CDR3 consists of 14 residues. The CDR3 protein is CASRSRGRLAEAFF. CDR3 nucleotide sequence: TGTGCCAGCAGATCCAGGGGGCGCCTTGCTGAAGCTTTCTTT.

V usage is TRBV11-2 and J usage is TRBJ2-3, with 7 bases lining up with TRBD2. The trim removed 6 bases at V and 0 bases at J, leaving 6 bases unmatched. The CDR3 extends over 15 amino acids. CDR1 SGHAT and CDR2 FQNNGV come from the germline V gene. The CDR3 DNA follows: TGTGCCAGCAGTACCGAGCGGGGTAGCACAGATACGCAGTATTTT. It encodes CASSTERGSTDTQYF.